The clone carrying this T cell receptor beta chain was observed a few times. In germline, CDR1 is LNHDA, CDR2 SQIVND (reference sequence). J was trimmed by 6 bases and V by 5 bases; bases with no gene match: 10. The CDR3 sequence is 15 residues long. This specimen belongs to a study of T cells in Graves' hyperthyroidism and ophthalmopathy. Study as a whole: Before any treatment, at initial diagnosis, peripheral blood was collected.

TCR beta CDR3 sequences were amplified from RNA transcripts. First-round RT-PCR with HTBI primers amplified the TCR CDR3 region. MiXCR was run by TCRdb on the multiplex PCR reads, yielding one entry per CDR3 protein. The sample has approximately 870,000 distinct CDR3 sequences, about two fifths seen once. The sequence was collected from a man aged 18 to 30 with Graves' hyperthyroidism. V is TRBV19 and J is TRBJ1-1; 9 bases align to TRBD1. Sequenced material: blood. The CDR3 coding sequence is TGTGCCAGTAGTCTTGGGGGGACAGGGTTCGCTGAAGCTTTCTTT. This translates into CASSLGGTGFAEAFF.